This passage covers 22 T cell receptor beta chains from one sample sequenced in a study of regulatory T cells in long-lasting Graves disease. Time point indicated: newly diagnosed GD, antithyroid drugs for less than 3 months. Following extraction of RNA from PBMCs, that RNA was used to make the TCR library. Arm-PCR with iRepertoire HTBI primers amplified the CDR3 regions for these TCR beta libraries. TCRdb reprocessed the multiplex PCR reads with MiXCR, giving one entry per CDR3 protein. Here the sample spans more than 400,000 distinct CDR3 sequences, about 17% being singletons. This sample also belongs to another study, concerning T cells in Graves' hyperthyroidism and ophthalmopathy.

The sequenced sample was peripheral blood mononuclear cells (PBMCs), obtained at new diagnosis, from a patient treated with antithyroid drugs. The origin of the receptors is a middle-aged man with Graves disease.

This sequence joins TRBV12-3 or TRBV12-4 and TRBJ2-7; D is uncertain. Trimming removed 1 base from V and 0 bases from J, with 10 bases in between. The CDR3 is 15 residues long. The CDR3 sequence is CASSLDHPSSYEQYF. DNA for the CDR3: TGTGCCAGCAGTTTAGATCATCCGAGCTCCTACGAGCAGTACTTC.

The chain links TRBV12-5 to TRBJ2-4; TRBD2 is a possible D gene (5 bases). CDR1 LGHNT and CDR2 FRNRAP come from the germline V gene. Trimming left V 1 base short and J 3 bases short, with 7 bases between. This CDR3 contains 14 residues. CDR3 sequence: CASGLGDYKNIQYF. The CDR3 nucleotides are TGTGCTAGTGGTTTGGGAGACTACAAAAACATTCAGTACTTC.

There are many counts of this clonotype. The rearrangement uses TRBV30 and TRBJ2-7; possibly TRBD1 for D (6 bases). The length of the CDR3 is 13 residues. CDR1 GTSNPN and CDR2 SVGIG come from the germline V gene (reference sequence). V gave up 5 bases and J gave up 1 base, with 12 bases separating them. CDR3 sequence reads: CAWEPRGSYEQYF. CDR3 DNA sequence: TGTGCCTGGGAACCCAGGGGTTCCTACGAGCAGTACTTC.

This chain links TRBV10-3 with TRBJ2-1, with D perhaps given as TRBD1 or TRBD2 (5 bases each). This CDR3 is 12 amino acids long. Trimming removed 0 bases from V and 12 bases from J, with 9 bases in between. Germline V gene sequence: CDR1 ENHRY, CDR2 SYGVKD. The CDR3 nucleotides read TGTGCCATCAGTGAGTCGGGGGTGGGGCAGTTCTTC. Translation: CAISESGVGQFF.

This clonotype was picked up a small number of times. The chain is built from TRBV12-3 or TRBV12-4 and TRBJ2-3, with 11 positions matching TRBD2. The CDR3 has 15 amino acids. Unmatched junction bases numbered 6, after V lost 5 bases and J lost 5 bases. The CDR3 loop reads CASSHGTSGLDTQYF. The CDR3 DNA sequence: TGTGCCAGCAGTCATGGGACTAGCGGTTTAGATACGCAGTATTTT.

This clonotype came up many times. The V gene is TRBV5-1, the J gene TRBJ2-1, with 10 bases that match TRBD2. J was trimmed by 6 bases and V by 2 bases; bases with no gene match: 5. The CDR3 runs 15 residues. Germline loops: CDR1 SGHRS, CDR2 YFSETQ. The CDR3 protein is CASSFLAGGGNEQFF. The DNA of the CDR3 is TGCGCCAGCAGCTTCTTAGCGGGAGGCGGCAATGAGCAGTTCTTC.

This clonotype has a count of ten or more. The V call is TRBV18, the J call TRBJ1-1; perhaps TRBD1 as D (5 bases). Germline lookup yields CDR1 KGHSH and CDR2 LQKENI. CDR3 size: 13 residues. The V end lost 8 bases, the J end lost 0 bases, and 10 bases lay between the germline ends. The CDR3 DNA follows: TGTGCCAGCAGCCCGGGGGTGAACACTGAAGCTTTCTTT. Protein: CASSPGVNTEAFF.

This chain uses TRBV7-9 with TRBJ1-4; tentatively, D is TRBD1 (5 bases). Germline V gives CDR1 SEHNR, CDR2 FQNEAQ (reference sequence). Trimming left V 3 bases short and J 6 bases short, with 8 bases between. This CDR3 is 13 amino acids long. The CDR3 sequence: CASSFSGDEKLFF. The CDR3, as DNA: TGTGCCAGCAGCTTCTCGGGGGATGAAAAACTGTTTTTT.

This clonotype was observed many times. This chain's CDR3 is CASSLTEREIYNEQFF. The CDR3 nucleotides read TGTGCCAGCAGTTTAACGGAGCGGGAGATTTACAATGAGCAGTTCTTC. V and J are TRBV28 and TRBJ2-1; 8 bases fit TRBD2. Trimming cost V 2 bases and J 4 bases; bases outside gene matches: 7. CDR3 length: 16 residues. Germline loops: CDR1 MDHEN, CDR2 SYDVKM. Supplemented by reference TRBV28 and TRBJ2-1, the full variable domain reads DVKVTQSSRYLVKRTGEKVFLECVQDMDHENMFWYRQDPGLGLRLIYFSYDVKMKEKGDIPEGYSVSREKKERFSLILESASTNQTSMYLCASSLTEREIYNEQFFGPGTRLTVL.

This clonotype was seen at least ten times. The V gene is TRBV3-1, the J gene TRBJ2-3; 7 bases fit TRBD2. Germline V lookup: CDR1 LGHDT, CDR2 YNNKEL (reference sequence). The CDR3 contains 14 residues. V shed 8 bases, J shed 5 bases, and the junction held 10 bases outside the gene matches. The CDR3 DNA reads TGTGCCAGCGCCTGGGGCGGGAGAAAAGATACGCAGTATTTT. Translated: CASAWGGRKDTQYF.

The chain carries TRBV28 and TRBJ2-1; the match to TRBD2 covers 11 bases. The closer fit of TRBJ2-5 to the DNA end suggests the J call may be wrong. The length of the CDR3 is 16 residues. The germline gives CDR1 MDHEN, CDR2 SYDVKM. CDR3 DNA: TGTGCCAGCAGCCCAGGACTAGCGGGCGTCCAAGAGACCCAGTACTTC. This encodes CASSPGLAGVQETQYF.

At least ten counts were recorded for this clonotype. The chain combines TRBV11-2 with TRBJ2-5; the D gene is possibly TRBD2 (5 bases). Trimming took off 1 base at V and 4 bases at J, with 13 bases between the two ends. Per germline, CDR1 SGHAT and CDR2 FQNNGV. The CDR3 is 15 residues long. For the CDR3, the DNA is TGTGCCAGCAGCTTAGGGACTTTTATTAGAGAGACCCAGTACTTC. It codes for CASSLGTFIRETQYF.

This clonotype was seen a few times. The rearrangement links TRBV9 to TRBJ2-7, with D maybe TRBD1 (6 bases). Trimming pared 0 bases from V and 0 bases from J, leaving 10 bases between. CDR3 length: 15 residues. Germline CDR1 is SGDLS and CDR2 is YYNGEE. The CDR3 loop is CASSVATGLSYEQYF. The CDR3 nucleotides are TGTGCCAGCAGCGTAGCTACAGGGCTCTCCTACGAGCAGTACTTC.

Ten or more counts support this clonotype. The V and J genes are TRBV20-1 and TRBJ2-7; D ambiguous. The germline V gene encodes CDR1 DFQATT and CDR2 SNEGSKA (reference sequence). The V end lost 4 bases, the J end lost 0 bases, and 13 bases lay between the germline ends. The CDR3 is 14 amino acids. CDR3 nucleotides: TGCAGTGCTAATAAGATGATCTCCTCCTACGAGCAGTACTTC. It codes for CSANKMISSYEQYF.

This clonotype was counted many times. The V gene is TRBV6-2 or TRBV6-3, the J gene TRBJ1-1; TRBD1 aligns across 8 bases. CDR1 and CDR2 (germline): MNHEY, SVGEGT. Trimming took 4 bases from V and 0 from J; bases not matched to a gene: 16. The CDR3 totals 19 residues. Written as DNA, the CDR3 is TGTGCCAGCAGTTTAAAACGGACAGGGAAGAGGGGCATGAACACTGAAGCTTTCTTT. Translating gives CASSLKRTGKRGMNTEAFF.

This clonotype has a count of ten or more. The chain links TRBV5-1 to TRBJ2-7; 10 nucleotides line up with TRBD1. Trimming removed 2 bases from V and 0 bases from J; junction bases left unmatched: 8. Per germline, CDR1 SGHRS and CDR2 YFSETQ. The length of the CDR3 is 17 residues. This chain's CDR3 is CASSFGTGVSASYEQYF. The CDR3 region has the DNA TGCGCCAGCAGCTTTGGGACAGGGGTGTCGGCCTCCTACGAGCAGTACTTC.

This clonotype occurred many times. This chain connects TRBV20-1 to TRBJ1-1; the D gene is possibly TRBD1 (5 bases). This CDR3 is built from 12 residues. The V gene's germline CDR1 is DFQATT and CDR2 SNEGSKA (reference sequence). Trimming removed 3 bases from V and 5 bases from J, with 10 bases in between. The CDR3 loop reads CSASAGQTEAFF. In DNA, the CDR3 is TGCAGTGCTAGTGCAGGGCAAACTGAAGCTTTCTTT.

The sample holds a few counts of this clonotype. The genes are TRBV28 and TRBJ2-7; no definite D call. CDR3 length: 14 amino acids. The germline gives CDR1 MDHEN, CDR2 SYDVKM. V lost 3 bases, J lost 3 bases, and 12 bases lay in between. DNA of the CDR3: TGTGCCAGCAGTTTTCCAAGGGTACTCTACGAGCAGTACTTC. As protein: CASSFPRVLYEQYF.

This clonotype was seen at least ten times. The rearrangement uses TRBV28 and TRBJ2-1; TRBD2 might be the D (5 bases). CDR1 is MDHEN, CDR2 SYDVKM, per germline. The CDR3 is 14 amino acids. Deletions cut 7 bases from V and 0 bases from J, with 10 bases between. CDR3 DNA: TGTGCCAGCACCGGACTTCCCTCCTACAATGAGCAGTTCTTC. Its protein is CASTGLPSYNEQFF.

This sequence joins TRBV28 and TRBJ1-5, with 8 bases identical to TRBD1. Germline CDR1 is MDHEN and CDR2 is SYDVKM. The CDR3 has 12 residues. The CDR3 coding sequence is TGTGCAACGACAGGGGTTGATCAGCCCCAGCATTTT. This gives the protein CATTGVDQPQHF.

This clonotype was seen only a few times. The V call is TRBV19, the J call TRBJ2-5, with TRBD2 matching 12 bases. The length of the CDR3 is 17 residues. V dropped 5 bases and J dropped 4; count of bases not matched to a gene: 11. The V gene's germline CDR1 is LNHDA and CDR2 SQIVND (reference sequence). The CDR3 DNA sequence: TGTGCCAGTAGTGCCGCCCCGACTAGCGGGAGAGGAGAGACCCAGTACTTC. It encodes CASSAAPTSGRGETQYF.

In its sample, this clonotype was seen a few times. A single base separates this from a much larger clone, so it may be a read error. This chain's CDR3 is CASRLLGRGPETQYF. CDR3 in DNA: TGTGCCAGCAGGTTATTGGGCAGGGGGCCAGAGACCCAGTACTTC. This sequence joins TRBV28 and TRBJ2-5; the match to TRBD1 covers 8 bases. Per the germline V gene, CDR1 is MDHEN and CDR2 is SYDVKM. The CDR3 is 15 residues long.